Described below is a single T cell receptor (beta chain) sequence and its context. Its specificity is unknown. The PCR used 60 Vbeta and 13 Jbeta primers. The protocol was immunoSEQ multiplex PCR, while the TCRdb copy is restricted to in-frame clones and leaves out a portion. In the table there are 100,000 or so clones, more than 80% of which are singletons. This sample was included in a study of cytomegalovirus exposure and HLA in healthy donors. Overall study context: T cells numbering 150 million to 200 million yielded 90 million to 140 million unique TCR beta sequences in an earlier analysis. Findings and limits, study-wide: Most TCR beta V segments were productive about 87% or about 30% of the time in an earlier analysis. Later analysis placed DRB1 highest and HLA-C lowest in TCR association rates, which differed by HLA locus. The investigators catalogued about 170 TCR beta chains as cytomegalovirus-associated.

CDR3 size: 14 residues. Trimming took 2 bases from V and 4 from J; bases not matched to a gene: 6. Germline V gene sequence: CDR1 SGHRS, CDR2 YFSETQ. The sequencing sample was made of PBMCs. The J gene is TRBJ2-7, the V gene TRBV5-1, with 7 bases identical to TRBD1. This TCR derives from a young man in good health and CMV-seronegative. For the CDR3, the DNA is TGCGCCAGCAGCTTAGGGGACAGCATTTACGAGCAGTACTTC. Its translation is CASSLGDSIYEQYF.